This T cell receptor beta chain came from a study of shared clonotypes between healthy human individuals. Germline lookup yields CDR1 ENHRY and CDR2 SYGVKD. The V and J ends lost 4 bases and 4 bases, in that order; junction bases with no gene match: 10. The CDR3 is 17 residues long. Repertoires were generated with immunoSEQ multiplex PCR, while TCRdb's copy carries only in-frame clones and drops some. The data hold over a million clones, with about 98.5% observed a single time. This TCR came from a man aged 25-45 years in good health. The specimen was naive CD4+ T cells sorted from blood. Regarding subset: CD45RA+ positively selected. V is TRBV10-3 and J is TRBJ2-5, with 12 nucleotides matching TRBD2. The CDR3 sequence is CAISAFASGRGGETQYF. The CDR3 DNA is TGTGCCATCAGTGCCTTCGCTAGCGGGAGGGGGGGAGAGACCCAGTACTTC.